Following are 22 T cell receptor beta chains from one sample sequenced in a study of T cell clusters in autoimmune cytopenias. Multiplex touch-down PCR amplified TRB using TRB-A and TRB-B pools in one tube. TCRdb processed the multiplex PCR reads again and assigns one entry to each CDR3 protein, with no DNA. This listing includes about 9,500 distinct CDR3 sequences. TRB amplification used roughly 250 ng of peripheral blood genomic DNA. Sequences were obtained from peripheral blood. These receptors originate from a human donor with an autoimmune cytopenia or autoimmune hepatitis (not recorded which).

The chain employs TRBV11-2 and TRBJ1-1; the TCRdb D gene call, TRBD1, has no DNA to confirm it. The CDR3 consists of 14 residues. CDR1 is SGHAT and CDR2 is FQNNGV in the germline V gene. CDR3 residues: CASSSEGAGAEAFF.

The V gene is TRBV4-3, the J gene TRBJ2-3. The germline V gene has CDR1 LGHNA and CDR2 YSLEER. The CDR3 totals 14 residues. The CDR3 protein is CASSQDRLVDTQYF.

The V call is TRBV12-3 or TRBV12-4, the J call TRBJ2-1; TCRdb designates TRBD1, a call that cannot be tested without DNA. The CDR3 length is 14 residues. CDR3 residues: CASSWDRVNNEQFF.

This clonotype shows up as medium-sized by frequency. The V gene is TRBV5-5, the J gene TRBJ1-1; checking the TCRdb D call of TRBD1 is not possible without DNA. The CDR3 has 14 amino acids. Germline CDR1 is SGHKS and CDR2 is YYEKEE (reference sequence). The CDR3 sequence: CASSLTGLGTEAFF.

J is TRBJ1-3 and V is TRBV5-4. The CDR3 covers 13 residues. CDR1 is SGHNT and CDR2 is YYREEE in the germline V gene (reference sequence). The CDR3 loop reads CASSLNSGNTIYF.

This clonotype is classed as medium-sized by frequency. The V call is TRBV7-9, the J call TRBJ1-6. Germline CDR1 and CDR2: SEHNR and FQNEAQ (reference sequence). The CDR3 runs to 11 residues. CDR3 residues: CASSRNSPLHF.

This sequence joins TRBV20-1 and TRBJ2-2; the TRBD1 assignment by TCRdb is unverifiable without DNA. The germline V gene encodes CDR1 DFQATT and CDR2 SNEGSKA (reference sequence). This CDR3 is 13 amino acids long. The CDR3 sequence is CSAPEGSGGELFF.

Frequency places this clonotype as medium-sized (0.01 to 0.1%). The V call is TRBV29-1, the J call TRBJ1-1. CDR3 size: 12 residues. CDR1 is SQVTM, CDR2 ANQGSEA, per germline. The CDR3: CSVAQWKTEAFF.

The chain links TRBV7-6 to TRBJ1-1; TCRdb calls TRBD1, which cannot be checked without DNA. Germline V gene sequence: CDR1 SGHVS, CDR2 FNYEAQ. The CDR3 contains 13 residues. The chain's CDR3 is CASSQGQGSEAFF.

This chain links TRBV10-3 with TRBJ1-2; TCRdb's D gene call, TRBD1, goes unchecked for lack of DNA. Germline V CDR1 and CDR2: ENHRY, SYGVKD. CDR3 size: 14 residues. The CDR3 loop reads CAISESSDRDGYTF.

The chain combines TRBV28 with TRBJ1-2; TCRdb gives TRBD1 as the D gene, but with no DNA this cannot be confirmed. The germline V gene has CDR1 MDHEN and CDR2 SYDVKM. The CDR3 length is 13 residues. CDR3 in amino acids: CASRAGTGLRYTF.

By frequency, this clonotype registers medium-sized (0.01 to 0.1%). CDR3 residues: CASSSTSGGSSNEQFF. J is TRBJ2-1 and V is TRBV19; the TRBD2 assignment by TCRdb is unverifiable without DNA. CDR1 LNHDA and CDR2 SQIVND come from the germline V gene (reference sequence). CDR3 length: 16 amino acids.

The genes are TRBV10-3 and TRBJ2-3; TCRdb names TRBD2, which stays unverified in the absence of DNA. This CDR3 has 18 residues. The germline V gene has CDR1 ENHRY and CDR2 SYGVKD. The CDR3 protein is CAIMPTSGGSPPSDTQYF.

The V gene is TRBV20-1, the J gene TRBJ1-6. The germline V gene encodes CDR1 DFQATT and CDR2 SNEGSKA (reference sequence). The CDR3 runs 14 residues. CDR3: CSAYRQGRNSPLHF.

This clonotype is medium-sized by frequency. The chain links TRBV6-2 or TRBV6-3 to TRBJ2-5; TCRdb gives TRBD1 as the D gene, but with no DNA this cannot be confirmed. The germline V gene encodes CDR1 MNHEY and CDR2 SVGEGT. This CDR3 region has 13 residues. CDR3 amino acids: CASSQQVRETQYF.

The CDR3 sequence: CASRKTGLGMDTQYF. V and J are TRBV5-6 and TRBJ2-3; without DNA, the TCRdb call of TRBD2 cannot be checked. The length of the CDR3 is 15 residues. CDR1 is SGHDT, CDR2 YYEEEE, per germline.

The chain employs TRBV5-1 and TRBJ2-6; TCRdb picks TRBD1, but there is no DNA to check that call. Looked up from germline, CDR1 is SGHRS and CDR2 is YFSETQ. This CDR3 region has 15 residues. The CDR3 is CASSQGASGANVLTF.

This rearrangement joins TRBV21-1 to TRBJ1-1; TCRdb's D gene call, TRBD1, goes unchecked for lack of DNA. TRBV21-1 is annotated as a pseudogene. The CDR3 consists of 14 residues. CDR3 residues: CGLDVFPGNTEAFF.

The chain employs TRBV10-3 and TRBJ1-1; TCRdb gives TRBD1 as the D gene, but with no DNA this cannot be confirmed. This CDR3 comprises 12 residues. The germline gives CDR1 ENHRY, CDR2 SYGVKD. CDR3 residues: CATGRTNTEAFF.

This sequence joins TRBV7-2 and TRBJ2-7. The CDR3 has 14 amino acids. CDR1 and CDR2 (germline): SGHTA, FQGNSA. CDR3 region: CASSFSGGSYEQYF.

The gene calls are TRBV5-4 and TRBJ1-1. Germline lookup yields CDR1 SGHNT and CDR2 YYREEE (reference sequence). The CDR3 spans 15 residues. The chain's CDR3 is CASNLDRATGTESFF.

The chain combines TRBV7-2 with TRBJ2-7; TCRdb names TRBD1, which stays unverified in the absence of DNA. There are 14 residues in the CDR3. Per the germline V gene, CDR1 is SGHTA and CDR2 is FQGNSA. The CDR3 here is CASSLAGTVLEQYF.